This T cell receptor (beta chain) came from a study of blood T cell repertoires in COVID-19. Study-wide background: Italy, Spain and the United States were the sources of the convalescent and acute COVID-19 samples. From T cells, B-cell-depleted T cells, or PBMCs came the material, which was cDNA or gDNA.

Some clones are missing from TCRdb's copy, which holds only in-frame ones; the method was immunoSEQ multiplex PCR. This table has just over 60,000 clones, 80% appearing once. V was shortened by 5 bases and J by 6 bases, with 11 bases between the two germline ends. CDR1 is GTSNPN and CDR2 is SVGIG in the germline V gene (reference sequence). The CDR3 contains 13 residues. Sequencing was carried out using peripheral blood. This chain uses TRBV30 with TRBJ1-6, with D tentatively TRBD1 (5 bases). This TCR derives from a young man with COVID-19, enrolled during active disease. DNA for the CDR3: TGTGCCTGGGTCGACAGAACTAATTCACCCCTCCACTTT. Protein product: CAWVDRTNSPLHF.